This T cell receptor (beta chain) originates from a study of metastatic and nonmetastatic thyroid tumors. In the study overall: For malignant and benign thyroid patients, tumor or nodule tissue and blood were the sources whose repertoires were compared. Study observations and caveats: Reportedly, malignant thyroid tumors had significantly higher TCR beta diversity than benign nodules, in blood and tumor.

Before thyroid surgery, none of the patients had received any treatment. The CDR3 is 17 residues long. Trimming removed 2 bases from V and 6 bases from J; junction bases left unmatched: 11. The germline V gene encodes CDR1 SGHAT and CDR2 FQDESV (reference sequence). Per the authors' pipeline: Clinicopathological groups of papillary thyroid cancer showed CDR3 differences that were used to build a distant-metastasis classifier. TCRdb re-called the PCR reads with MiXCR. The V and J calls were determined by TCRdb, not by the authors. Here the sample spans approximately 30,000 clones, about 16% being singletons. This clone was seen repeatedly, ten times or more. Its antigen is unknown.

Material: blood. The TCR comes from a male donor with papillary thyroid cancer or a benign thyroid nodule (not recorded which). Some clones in this sample may be carry-over from other donors' samples. J is TRBJ1-2 and V is TRBV11-1, with 11 bases lining up with TRBD1. As DNA, the CDR3 is TGTGCCAGCAGCTTAATGGCGGACAGGGGGCGGTTGAATGGCTACACCTTC. This translates into CASSLMADRGRLNGYTF.